Below are 17 T cell receptor beta chains sequenced from a single sample in a study of regulatory T cells in long-lasting Graves disease (dated by TCRdb to 2020 to 2022). The library relied on multiplex PCR. Sequenced using an Illumina HiSeq 4000. To build TCR beta libraries, CDR3 regions were amplified by Arm-PCR using iRepertoire HTBI primers. TCRdb reran the public reads through fastp at Q25 and MiXCR, keeping productive beta chains. Every CDR3 protein is listed once, alongside the most common genes and DNA of its rows. The sample table shows fewer than 550,000 distinct CDR3 sequences, and 20% to 25% are seen once. 6.5% to 9% of the sample lies in the top ten. Per the publication, the time point label means: persistent/refractory GD, antithyroid drugs over 5 years with positive TRAb. For both TCR sequencing and RNA sequencing, RNA was extracted from PBMCs in TRIzol. Sequencing used peripheral blood mononuclear cells (PBMCs), obtained when the disease was refractory, from a patient treated with antithyroid drugs. These receptors originate from a female donor with Graves disease.

As to this clonotype: Since a far larger clone is one base different, this is likely a read error. The chain uses TRBV12-3 or TRBV12-4 and TRBJ1-4, with a tentative D call TRBD1 (5 bases). This CDR3 has 18 residues. For the CDR3, the DNA is TGTGCCGGCAGTGGATGGGACGGCCCGAGTCCTAATGGGGGGAAACTGTTTTTT. Residues: CAGSGWDGPSPNGGKLFF.

There are many counts of this clonotype. This chain joins TRBV28 and TRBJ1-2; perhaps TRBD1 as D (5 bases). This CDR3 is 15 amino acids long. Deletions cut 3 bases from V and 0 bases from J, with 11 bases between. Germline assignment: CDR1 MDHEN and CDR2 SYDVKM. The CDR3 DNA reads TGTGCCAGCAGTTTTTTAGGGGTCACTAACTATGGCTACACCTTC. Translation: CASSFLGVTNYGYTF.

This chain's CDR3 is CSARRGASGDQPQHF. The CDR3 bases are TGCAGTGCTAGGAGGGGGGCGTCGGGGGATCAGCCCCAGCATTTT. V is TRBV20-1 and J is TRBJ1-5; perhaps TRBD1 as D (6 bases). Germline CDR1 and CDR2: DFQATT and SNEGSKA (reference sequence). The CDR3 covers 15 residues. The V and J ends lost 3 bases and 5 bases respectively, with 17 bases between them.

This clonotype has ten or more counts. This chain connects TRBV7-9 to TRBJ2-7; no definite D call. V lost 0 bases to trimming and J lost 1 base, with 4 bases between them. CDR3 length equals 13 residues. Per germline, CDR1 SEHNR and CDR2 FQNEAQ (reference sequence). The CDR3 DNA reads TGTGCCAGCAGCTTAGCGGAGTCCTACGAGCAGTACTTC. Translated: CASSLAESYEQYF.

This clonotype was counted only a few times. The chain uses TRBV5-4 and TRBJ1-2, with D hard to call. CDR1 is SGHNT, CDR2 YYREEE, per germline (reference sequence). V was cut by 5 bases and J by 2 bases, with 7 bases left in between. This CDR3 contains 12 residues. CDR3 loop: CASSFENYGYTF. CDR3 coding DNA: TGTGCCAGCAGTTTTGAGAACTATGGCTACACCTTC.

The chain carries TRBV9 and TRBJ1-2; D gene unclear. The CDR3 is 14 amino acids. Germline assignment: CDR1 SGDLS and CDR2 YYNGEE. V was shortened by 0 bases and J by 0 bases, with 6 bases between the two germline ends. DNA of the CDR3: TGTGCCAGCAGCGTAGCGGCTGCTAACTATGGCTACACCTTC. Amino acids: CASSVAAANYGYTF. Based on the CDR3 plus reference TRBV9 and TRBJ1-2, the full variable domain is DSGVTQTPKHLITATGQRVTLRCSPRSGDLSVYWYQQSLDQGLQFLIQYYNGEERAKGNILERFSAQQFPDLHSELNLSSLELGDSALYFCASSVAAANYGYTFGSGTRLTVV.

The V call is TRBV20-1, the J call TRBJ1-5, with D possibly matching TRBD1 (5 bases). With 3 bases removed from V and 4 bases from J, the gap between germline ends came to 13 bases. The length of the CDR3 is 14 residues. Germline V gives CDR1 DFQATT, CDR2 SNEGSKA (reference sequence). This CDR3 reads CSASRDSGNQPQHF. Here the CDR3 DNA reads TGCAGTGCTAGCCGGGACTCGGGAAATCAGCCCCAGCATTTT.

The gene calls are TRBV7-9 and TRBJ1-2; possible D gene TRBD1, 6 bases. The V and J ends lost 4 bases and 7 bases respectively, with 13 bases between them. The germline gives CDR1 SEHNR, CDR2 FQNEAQ (reference sequence). The CDR3 sequence is 13 residues long. CDR3 sequence: CASSSEGGFGYTF. The CDR3 DNA reads as TGTGCCAGCAGCTCAGAAGGGGGATTTGGCTACACCTTC.

This clonotype was seen at least ten times. The rearrangement links TRBV12-3 or TRBV12-4 to TRBJ2-5; 7 nucleotides match TRBD2. The CDR3 consists of 14 residues. Germline trimming cut 3 bases from V and 3 bases from J; bases unmatched to any gene: 4. The CDR3: CASSFPAGEETQYF. CDR3 coding DNA: TGTGCCAGCAGTTTTCCGGCGGGAGAAGAGACCCAGTACTTC.

This clonotype came up many times. The CDR3 here is CASSDSNRGRDTGELFF. In DNA, the CDR3 is TGTGCCAGCAGCGATTCCAACAGGGGGAGGGACACCGGGGAGCTGTTTTTT. The chain uses TRBV28 and TRBJ2-2; the D gene is possibly TRBD1 (8 bases). With 6 bases removed from V and 3 bases from J, the gap between germline ends came to 20 bases. The CDR3 is 17 residues long. Germline CDR1 is MDHEN and CDR2 is SYDVKM.

The chain joins TRBV6-5 to TRBJ1-1; the D gene is possibly TRBD1 (5 bases). This CDR3 contains 17 residues. Trimming removed 2 bases from V and 4 bases from J, with 20 bases in between. Germline V gene sequence: CDR1 MNHEY, CDR2 SVGAGI. The CDR3 sequence: CASSYDLIGDEGTEAFF. CDR3 in DNA: TGTGCCAGCAGTTACGATCTCATCGGGGACGAGGGCACTGAAGCTTTCTTT.

The chain combines TRBV20-1 with TRBJ1-2, with unresolved D. The CDR3 is made up of 10 amino acids. CDR1 and CDR2 from the germline V gene are DFQATT and SNEGSKA (reference sequence). Trimming pared 2 bases from V and 8 bases from J, leaving 6 bases between. This CDR3 is CSARTGGYTF. The CDR3 DNA is TGCAGTGCTAGAACCGGAGGCTACACCTTC.

V usage is TRBV19 and J usage is TRBJ1-6, with D unclear. V lost 5 bases to trimming and J lost 8 bases, with 10 bases between them. In germline, CDR1 is LNHDA, CDR2 SQIVND (reference sequence). This CDR3 region has 13 residues. The CDR3 reads CASSSMGDSPLHF. The CDR3 DNA reads TGTGCCAGTAGTTCGATGGGAGATTCACCCCTCCACTTT. Complete variable domain (other parts from reference TRBV19 and TRBJ1-6): DGGITQSPKYLFRKEGQNVTLSCEQNLNHDAMYWYRQDPGQGLRLIYYSQIVNDFQKGDIAEGYSVSREKKESFPLTVTSAQKNPTAFYLCASSSMGDSPLHFGNGTRLTVT.

This clonotype showed up many times. This sequence joins TRBV12-3 or TRBV12-4 and TRBJ2-4; D possibly matches TRBD1 or TRBD2 (5 bases each). This CDR3 spans 13 amino acids. V lost 6 bases, J lost 5 bases, and 11 bases lay in between. CDR3 bases: TGTGCCAGCAGCCGTCCGGGACAAAACATTCAGTACTTC. Protein product: CASSRPGQNIQYF.

This clonotype came up many times. This chain connects TRBV15 to TRBJ1-4; no definite D call. The CDR3 consists of 16 residues. Trimming took off 1 base at V and 5 bases at J, with 14 bases between the two ends. Germline V gene data show CDR1 as LNHNV and CDR2 as YYDKDF (reference sequence). DNA for the CDR3: TGTGCCACCAGCAGAGGAAAACCGGGTATAAATGAAAAACTGTTTTTT. Translated, it gives CATSRGKPGINEKLFF.

J is TRBJ1-2 and V is TRBV6-1; D not resolved. CDR1 and CDR2 (germline): MNHNS, SASEGT. This CDR3 spans 13 amino acids. V shed 4 bases and J shed 2 bases, with 8 bases lying between them. The CDR3 loop reads CASSGGQNYGYTF. The CDR3 DNA is TGTGCCAGCAGTGGTGGGCAAAACTATGGCTACACCTTC.

The V and J genes are TRBV7-2 and TRBJ1-4; D is possibly TRBD1 (5 bases). The CDR3 loop spans 16 amino acids. V was pared by 3 bases and J by 6 bases, with 17 bases between. CDR1 SGHTA and CDR2 FQGNSA come from the germline V gene. The CDR3 sequence: CASSLGDGAFHEKLFF. CDR3 DNA: TGTGCCAGCAGCTTGGGTGACGGGGCTTTCCATGAAAAACTGTTTTTT.